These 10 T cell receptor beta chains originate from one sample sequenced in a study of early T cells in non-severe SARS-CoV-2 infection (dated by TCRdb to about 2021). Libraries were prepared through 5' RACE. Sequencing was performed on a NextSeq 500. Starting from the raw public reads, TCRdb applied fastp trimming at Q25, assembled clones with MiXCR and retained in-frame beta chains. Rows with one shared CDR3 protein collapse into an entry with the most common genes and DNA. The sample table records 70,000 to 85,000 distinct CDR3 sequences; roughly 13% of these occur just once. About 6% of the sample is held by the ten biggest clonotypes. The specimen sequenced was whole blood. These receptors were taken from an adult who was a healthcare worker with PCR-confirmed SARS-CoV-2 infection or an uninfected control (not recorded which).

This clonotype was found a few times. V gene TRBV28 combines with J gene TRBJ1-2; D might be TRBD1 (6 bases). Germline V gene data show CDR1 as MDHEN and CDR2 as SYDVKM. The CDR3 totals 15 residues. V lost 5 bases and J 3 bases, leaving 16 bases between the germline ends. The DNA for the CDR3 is TGTGCCAGCAGTCCGGGGAATACAGGGCACTATGGCTACACCTTC. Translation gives CASSPGNTGHYGYTF.

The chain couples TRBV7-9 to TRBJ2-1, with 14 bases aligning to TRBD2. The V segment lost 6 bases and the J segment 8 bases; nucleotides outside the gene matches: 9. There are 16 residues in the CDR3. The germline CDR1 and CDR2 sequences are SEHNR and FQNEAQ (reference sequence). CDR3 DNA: TGTGCCAGCAGACCGGGACTAGCGGGAGTTGTTGATGAGCAGTTCTTC. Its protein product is CASRPGLAGVVDEQFF.

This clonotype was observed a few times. The CDR3 sequence is CASSLTTGPSSYEQYF. In nucleotides, the CDR3 is TGCGCCAGCAGCCTAACGACAGGACCAAGCTCCTACGAGCAGTACTTC. The chain uses TRBV5-1 and TRBJ2-7, with TRBD1 as a possible D gene (6 bases). V shed 4 bases and J shed 0 bases, with 17 bases lying between them. Germline values: CDR1 SGHRS, CDR2 YFSETQ. The CDR3 covers 16 residues. Together with reference TRBV5-1 and TRBJ2-7, the CDR3 gives the full variable domain: KAGVTQTPRYLIKTRGQQVTLSCSPISGHRSVSWYQQTPGQGLQFLFEYFSETQRNKGNFPGRFSGRQFSNSRSEMNVSTLELGDSALYLCASSLTTGPSSYEQYFGPGTRLTVT.

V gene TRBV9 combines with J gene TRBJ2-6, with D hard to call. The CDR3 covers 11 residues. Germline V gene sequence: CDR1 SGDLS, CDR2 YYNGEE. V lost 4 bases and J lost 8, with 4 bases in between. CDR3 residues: CASSSSNVLTF. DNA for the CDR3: TGTGCCAGCAGCTCCTCCAACGTCCTGACTTTC. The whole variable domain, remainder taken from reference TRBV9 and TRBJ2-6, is DSGVTQTPKHLITATGQRVTLRCSPRSGDLSVYWYQQSLDQGLQFLIQYYNGEERAKGNILERFSAQQFPDLHSELNLSSLELGDSALYFCASSSSNVLTFGAGSRLTVL.

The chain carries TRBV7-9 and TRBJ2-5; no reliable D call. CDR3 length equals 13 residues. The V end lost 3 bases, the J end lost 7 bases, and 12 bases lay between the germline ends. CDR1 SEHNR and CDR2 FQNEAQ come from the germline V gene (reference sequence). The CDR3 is CASSFDMTPTQYF. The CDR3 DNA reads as TGTGCCAGCAGCTTCGACATGACACCGACCCAGTACTTC.

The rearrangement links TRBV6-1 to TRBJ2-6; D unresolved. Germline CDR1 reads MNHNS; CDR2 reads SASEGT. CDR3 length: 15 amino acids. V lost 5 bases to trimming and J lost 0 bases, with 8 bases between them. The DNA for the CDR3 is TGTGCCAGCAGTCGTTCTAACTCTGGGGCCAACGTCCTGACTTTC. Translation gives CASSRSNSGANVLTF.

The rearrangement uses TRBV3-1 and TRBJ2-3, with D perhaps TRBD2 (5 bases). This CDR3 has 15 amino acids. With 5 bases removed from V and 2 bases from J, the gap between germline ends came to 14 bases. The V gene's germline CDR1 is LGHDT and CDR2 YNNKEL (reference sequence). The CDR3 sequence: CASSSRLNPTDTQYF. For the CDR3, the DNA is TGTGCCAGCAGCTCTCGACTAAATCCCACAGATACGCAGTATTTT.

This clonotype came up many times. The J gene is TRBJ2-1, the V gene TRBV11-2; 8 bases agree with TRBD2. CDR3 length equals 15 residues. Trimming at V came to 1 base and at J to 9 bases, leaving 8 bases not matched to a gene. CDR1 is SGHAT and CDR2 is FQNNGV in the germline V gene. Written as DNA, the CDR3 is TGTGCCAGCAGCTTAGGTCGGGAGGGCCCTGGTGAGCAGTTCTTC. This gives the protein CASSLGREGPGEQFF.

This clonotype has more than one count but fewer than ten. CDR3 DNA sequence: TGTGCCACCAAGGGGAGGACCTCCTACAATGAGCAGTTCTTC. It is translated as CATKGRTSYNEQFF. V gene TRBV2 combines with J gene TRBJ2-1, with D maybe TRBD2 (6 bases). The CDR3 spans 14 residues. Germline CDR1 SNHLY, CDR2 FYNNEI. V lost 10 bases, J lost 0 bases, and 13 bases lay in between. Combining the CDR3 with reference TRBV2 and TRBJ2-1 gives the whole variable domain EPEVTQTPSHQVTQMGQEVILRCVPISNHLYFYWYRQILGQKVEFLVSFYNNEISEKSEIFDDQFSVERPDGSNFTLKIRSTKLEDSAMYFCATKGRTSYNEQFFGPGTRLTVL.

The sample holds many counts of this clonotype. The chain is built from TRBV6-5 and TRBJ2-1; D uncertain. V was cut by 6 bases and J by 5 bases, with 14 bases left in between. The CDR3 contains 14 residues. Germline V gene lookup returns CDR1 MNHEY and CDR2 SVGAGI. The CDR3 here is CASSPWSTHNEQFF. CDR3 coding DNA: TGTGCCAGCAGCCCGTGGAGCACCCACAATGAGCAGTTCTTC.